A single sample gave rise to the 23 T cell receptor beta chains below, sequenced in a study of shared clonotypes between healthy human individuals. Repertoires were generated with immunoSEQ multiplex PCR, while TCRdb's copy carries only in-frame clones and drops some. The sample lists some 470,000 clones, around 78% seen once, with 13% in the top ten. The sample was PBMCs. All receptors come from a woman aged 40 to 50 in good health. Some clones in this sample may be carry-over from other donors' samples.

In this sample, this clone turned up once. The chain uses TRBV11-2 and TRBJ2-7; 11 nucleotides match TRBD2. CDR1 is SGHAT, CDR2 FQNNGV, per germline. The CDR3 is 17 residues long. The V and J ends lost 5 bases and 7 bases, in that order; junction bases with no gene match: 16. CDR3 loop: CASSTIAGGPEVWEQYF. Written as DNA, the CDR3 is TGTGCCAGCAGCACGATAGCGGGAGGGCCTGAGGTGTGGGAGCAGTACTTC.

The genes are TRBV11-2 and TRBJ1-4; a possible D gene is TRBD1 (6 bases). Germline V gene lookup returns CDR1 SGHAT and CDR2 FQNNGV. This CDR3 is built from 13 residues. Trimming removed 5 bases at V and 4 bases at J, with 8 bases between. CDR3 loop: CASSRQVNEKLFF. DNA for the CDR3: TGTGCCAGCAGCCGACAGGTTAATGAAAAACTGTTTTTT. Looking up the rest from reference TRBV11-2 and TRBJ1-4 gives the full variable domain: EAGVAQSPRYKIIEKRQSVAFWCNPISGHATLYWYQQILGQGPKLLIQFQNNGVVDDSQLPKDRFSAERLKGVDSTLKIQPAKLEDSAVYLCASSRQVNEKLFFGSGTQLSVL.

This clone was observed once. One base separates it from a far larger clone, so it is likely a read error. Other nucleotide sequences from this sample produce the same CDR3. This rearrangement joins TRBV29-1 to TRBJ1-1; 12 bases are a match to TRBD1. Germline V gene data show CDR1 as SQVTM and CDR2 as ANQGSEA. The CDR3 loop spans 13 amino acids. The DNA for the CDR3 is TGTAGCGTGGGGACAGGGGGCAACACTGAAGCTTTCTTT. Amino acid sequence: CSVGTGGNTEAFF.

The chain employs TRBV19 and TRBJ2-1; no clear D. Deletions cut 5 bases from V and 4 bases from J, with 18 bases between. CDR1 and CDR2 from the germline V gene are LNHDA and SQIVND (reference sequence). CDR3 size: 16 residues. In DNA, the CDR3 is TGTGCCAGTAGTTCAAACTTAGGGTATCGGTACAATGAGCAGTTCTTC. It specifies CASSSNLGYRYNEQFF.

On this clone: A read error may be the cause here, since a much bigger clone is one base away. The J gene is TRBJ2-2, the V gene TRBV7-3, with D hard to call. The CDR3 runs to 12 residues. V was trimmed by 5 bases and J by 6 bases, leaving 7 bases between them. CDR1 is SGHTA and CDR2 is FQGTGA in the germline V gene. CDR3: CASSTSSGELFF. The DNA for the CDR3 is TGTGCCAGCAGCACGAGTTCCGGGGAGCTGTTTTTT.

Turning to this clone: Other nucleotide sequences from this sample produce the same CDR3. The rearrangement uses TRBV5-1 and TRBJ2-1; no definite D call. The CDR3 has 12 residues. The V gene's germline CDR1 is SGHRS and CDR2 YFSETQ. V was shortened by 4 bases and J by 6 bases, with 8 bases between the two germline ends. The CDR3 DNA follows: TGCGCCAGCAGCCTTAGCCGCAATGAGCAGTTCTTC. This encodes CASSLSRNEQFF.

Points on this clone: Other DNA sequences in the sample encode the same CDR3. The CDR3 DNA sequence: TGTGCCAGCAGTCCGGGACAGACATACGAGCAGTACTTC. It specifies CASSPGQTYEQYF. The chain links TRBV28 to TRBJ2-7; 7 nucleotides align to TRBD1. The CDR3 covers 13 residues. V lost 5 bases, J lost 4 bases, and 5 bases stayed unmatched. Germline lookup yields CDR1 MDHEN and CDR2 SYDVKM.

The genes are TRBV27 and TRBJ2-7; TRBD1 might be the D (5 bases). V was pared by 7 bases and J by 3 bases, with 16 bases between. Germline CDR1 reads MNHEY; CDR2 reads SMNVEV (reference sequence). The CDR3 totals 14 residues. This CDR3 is CASNWAPGFYEQYF. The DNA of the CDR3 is TGTGCCAGCAACTGGGCCCCAGGGTTCTACGAGCAGTACTTC.

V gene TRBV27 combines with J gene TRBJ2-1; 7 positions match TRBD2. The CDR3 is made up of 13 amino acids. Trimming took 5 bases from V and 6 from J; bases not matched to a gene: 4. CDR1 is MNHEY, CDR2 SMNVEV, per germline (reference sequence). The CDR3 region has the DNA TGTGCCAGCAGTCATGGGACTATCAATGAGCAGTTCTTC. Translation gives CASSHGTINEQFF.

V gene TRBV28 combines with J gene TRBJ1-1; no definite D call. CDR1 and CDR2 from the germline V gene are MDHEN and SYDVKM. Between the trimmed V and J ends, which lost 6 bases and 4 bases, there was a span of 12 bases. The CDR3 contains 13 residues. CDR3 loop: CASSTPLGTEAFF. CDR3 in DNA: TGTGCCAGCAGCACCCCCTTGGGCACTGAAGCTTTCTTT. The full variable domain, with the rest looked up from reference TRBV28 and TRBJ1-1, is DVKVTQSSRYLVKRTGEKVFLECVQDMDHENMFWYRQDPGLGLRLIYFSYDVKMKEKGDIPEGYSVSREKKERFSLILESASTNQTSMYLCASSTPLGTEAFFGQGTRLTVV.

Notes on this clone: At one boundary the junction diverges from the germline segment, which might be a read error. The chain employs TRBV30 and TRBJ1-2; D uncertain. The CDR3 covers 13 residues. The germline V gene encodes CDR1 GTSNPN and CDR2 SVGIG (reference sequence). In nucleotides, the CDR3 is TGTGCCTGGAGTGTACCGGGGAAGGATGGCTACGCCTTC. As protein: CAWSVPGKDGYAF.

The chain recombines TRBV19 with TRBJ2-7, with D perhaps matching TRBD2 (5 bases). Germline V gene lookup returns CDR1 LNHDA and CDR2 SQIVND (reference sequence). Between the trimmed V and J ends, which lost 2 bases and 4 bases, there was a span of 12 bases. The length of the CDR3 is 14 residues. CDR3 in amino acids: CASSILGGMYEQYF. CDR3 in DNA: TGTGCCAGTAGTATACTAGGAGGCATGTACGAGCAGTACTTC.

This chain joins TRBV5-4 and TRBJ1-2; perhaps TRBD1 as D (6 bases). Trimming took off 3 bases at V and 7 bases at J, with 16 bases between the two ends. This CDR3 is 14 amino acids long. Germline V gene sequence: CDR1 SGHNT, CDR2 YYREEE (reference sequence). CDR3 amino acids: CASSSGGGRLGYTF. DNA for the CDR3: TGTGCCAGCAGCTCGGGAGGGGGGAGGCTTGGCTACACCTTC.

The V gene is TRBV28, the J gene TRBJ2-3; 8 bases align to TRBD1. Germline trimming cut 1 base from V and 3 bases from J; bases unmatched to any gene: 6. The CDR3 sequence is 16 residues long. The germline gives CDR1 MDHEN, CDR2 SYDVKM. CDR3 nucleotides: TGTGCCAGCAGTTTATTTGTGCAGGGGGCGACAGATACGCAGTATTTT. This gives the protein CASSLFVQGATDTQYF.

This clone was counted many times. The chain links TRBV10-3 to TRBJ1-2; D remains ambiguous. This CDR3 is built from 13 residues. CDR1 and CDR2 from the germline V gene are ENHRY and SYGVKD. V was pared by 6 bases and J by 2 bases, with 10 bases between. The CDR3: CAISLDGNYGYTF. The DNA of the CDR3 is TGTGCCATCAGCCTAGACGGCAACTATGGCTACACCTTC.

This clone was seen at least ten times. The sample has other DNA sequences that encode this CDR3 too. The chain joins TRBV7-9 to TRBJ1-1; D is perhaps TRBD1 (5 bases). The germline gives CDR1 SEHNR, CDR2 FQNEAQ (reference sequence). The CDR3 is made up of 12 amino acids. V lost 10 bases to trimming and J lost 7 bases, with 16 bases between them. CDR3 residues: CATMGVSGEAFF. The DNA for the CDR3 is TGTGCCACCATGGGGGTATCCGGTGAAGCTTTCTTT.

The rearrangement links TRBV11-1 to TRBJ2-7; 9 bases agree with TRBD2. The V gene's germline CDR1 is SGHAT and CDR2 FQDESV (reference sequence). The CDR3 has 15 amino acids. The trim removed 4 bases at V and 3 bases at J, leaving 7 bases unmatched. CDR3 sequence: CASSWGASGNYEQYF. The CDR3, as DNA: TGTGCCAGCAGCTGGGGGGCTAGCGGGAACTACGAGCAGTACTTC. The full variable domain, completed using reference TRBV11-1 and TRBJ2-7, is EAEVAQSPRYKITEKSQAVAFWCDPISGHATLYWYRQILGQGPELLVQFQDESVVDDSQLPKDRFSAERLKGVDSTLKIQPAELGDSAMYLCASSWGASGNYEQYFGPGTRLTVT.

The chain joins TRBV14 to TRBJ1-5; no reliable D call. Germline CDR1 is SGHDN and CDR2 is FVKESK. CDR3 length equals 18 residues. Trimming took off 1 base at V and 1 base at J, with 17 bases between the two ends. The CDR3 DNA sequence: TGTGCCAGCAGCCAAGCGGGGTATGTAGTATTAAGCAATCAGCCCCAGCATTTT. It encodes CASSQAGYVVLSNQPQHF.

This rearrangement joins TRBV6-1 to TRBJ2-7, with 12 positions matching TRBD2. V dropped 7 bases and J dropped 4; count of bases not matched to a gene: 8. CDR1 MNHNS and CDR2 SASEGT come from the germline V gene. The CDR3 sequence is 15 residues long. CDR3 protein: CASISPTSGRYEQYF. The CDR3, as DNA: TGTGCCAGCATTTCCCCGACTAGCGGGAGATACGAGCAGTACTTC.

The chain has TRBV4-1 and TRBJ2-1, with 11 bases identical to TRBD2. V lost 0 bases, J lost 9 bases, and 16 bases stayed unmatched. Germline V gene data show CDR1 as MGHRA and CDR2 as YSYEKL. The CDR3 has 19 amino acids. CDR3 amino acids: CASSQDSRAASGRFGEQFF. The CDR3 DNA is TGCGCCAGCAGCCAAGATTCGCGCGCGGCTAGCGGGAGGTTTGGTGAGCAGTTCTTC.

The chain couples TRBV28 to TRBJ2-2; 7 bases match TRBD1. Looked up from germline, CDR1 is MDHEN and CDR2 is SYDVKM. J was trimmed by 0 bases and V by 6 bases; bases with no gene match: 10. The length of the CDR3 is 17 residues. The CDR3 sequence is CASSPSGQRPNTGELFF. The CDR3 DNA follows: TGTGCCAGCAGCCCGTCGGGACAGCGACCGAACACCGGGGAGCTGTTTTTT.

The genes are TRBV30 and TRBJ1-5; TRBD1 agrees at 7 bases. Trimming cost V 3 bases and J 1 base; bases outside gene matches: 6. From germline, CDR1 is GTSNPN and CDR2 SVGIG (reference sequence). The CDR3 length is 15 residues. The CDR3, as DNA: TGTGCCTGGAGGGGGAAACAGGGGAGCAATCAGCCCCAGCATTTT. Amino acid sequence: CAWRGKQGSNQPQHF.

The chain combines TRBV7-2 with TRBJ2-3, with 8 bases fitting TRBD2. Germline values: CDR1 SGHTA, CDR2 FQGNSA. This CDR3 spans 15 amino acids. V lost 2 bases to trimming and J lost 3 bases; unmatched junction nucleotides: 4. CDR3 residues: CASSLTSGETDTQYF. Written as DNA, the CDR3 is TGTGCCAGCAGCTTAACTAGCGGAGAAACAGATACGCAGTATTTT.